This T cell receptor (beta chain) comes out of a study of OX40 agonist ivuxolimab in advanced cancers. Overall study context: Hepatocellular carcinoma, melanoma, renal cell or head and neck cancer occurred in dose-escalation patients.

The CDR3 totals 13 residues. The trim removed 6 bases at V and 4 bases at J, leaving 1 base unmatched. Germline V gene data show CDR1 as WNHNN and CDR2 as SYGVQD (reference sequence). Only in-frame clones appear in the TCRdb table, and some are missing; sequencing was by immunoSEQ multiplex PCR. The data contain 90,000 to 130,000 clones, approximately 90% of them singletons. The chain has TRBV10-1 and TRBJ2-2; 8 bases align to TRBD1. This clonotype was obtained from an adult with an advanced solid tumor such as melanoma, head and neck, liver or kidney cancer. The sample consisted of CD4+ or CD8+ T cells sorted from blood, taken in a trial of the OX40 agonist ivuxolimab. The CDR3 coding sequence is TGCGCCAGCAGACAGGGGGGCACCGGGGAGCTGTTTTTT. Protein sequence: CASRQGGTGELFF.